The present T cell receptor beta chain was sequenced within a study of CD4 and CD8 cells across lung adenocarcinoma regions. The patients had localized lung adenocarcinoma, a non-small cell subtype. For this clonotype: Relative to the germline gene, one junction end is altered; a read error may explain this.

The CDR3 contains 13 residues. Germline V CDR1 and CDR2: MNHEY, SMNVEV (reference sequence). TCRdb reprocessed the PCR reads via MiXCR and lists one record per CDR3 protein. The sample records about 25,000 distinct CDR3 sequences, roughly 50% being singletons. The TCR comes from a male donor with lung adenocarcinoma. The CD4 and CD8 labels of this study may be unreliable. Sequencing used CD8+ T cells from the center of a lung tumor. The rearrangement uses TRBV27 and TRBJ2-6; D is possibly TRBD1 or TRBD2 (5 bases each). The CDR3 DNA reads as TGTGCCAGCAGTTTGACCGGGGCCAACGTCCAGAATTTC. Translation gives CASSLTGANVQNF.